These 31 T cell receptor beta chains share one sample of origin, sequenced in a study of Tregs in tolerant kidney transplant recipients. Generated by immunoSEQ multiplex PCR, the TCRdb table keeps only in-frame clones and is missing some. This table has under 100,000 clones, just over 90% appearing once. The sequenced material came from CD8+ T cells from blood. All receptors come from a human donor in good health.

As DNA, the CDR3 is TGTGCCACCAGCAGAGAAAGAGCGGAAAGCTCCTCGGGCTACACCTTC. Protein sequence: CATSRERAESSSGYTF. V is TRBV15 and J is TRBJ1-2; D is unresolved. The CDR3 loop spans 16 amino acids. Germline loops: CDR1 LNHNV, CDR2 YYDKDF (reference sequence). V lost 0 bases, J lost 8 bases, and 19 bases lay in between.

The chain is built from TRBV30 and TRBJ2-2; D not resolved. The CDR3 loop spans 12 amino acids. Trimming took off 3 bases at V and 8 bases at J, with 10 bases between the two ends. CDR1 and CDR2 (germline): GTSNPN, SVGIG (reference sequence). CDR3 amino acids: CAWSRVRGELFF. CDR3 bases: TGTGCCTGGAGCCGCGTTAGGGGGGAGCTGTTTTTT. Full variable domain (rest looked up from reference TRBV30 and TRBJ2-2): SQTIHQWPATLVQPVGSPLSLECTVEGTSNPNLYWYRQAAGRGLQLLFYSVGIGQISSEVPQNLSASRPQDRQFILSSKKLLLSDSGFYLCAWSRVRGELFFGEGSRLTVL.

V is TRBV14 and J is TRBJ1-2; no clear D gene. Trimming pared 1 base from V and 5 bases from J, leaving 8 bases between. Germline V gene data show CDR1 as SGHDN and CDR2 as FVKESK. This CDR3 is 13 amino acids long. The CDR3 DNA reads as TGTGCCAGCAGCCAAGGAGTCGTATATGGCTACACCTTC. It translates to CASSQGVVYGYTF.

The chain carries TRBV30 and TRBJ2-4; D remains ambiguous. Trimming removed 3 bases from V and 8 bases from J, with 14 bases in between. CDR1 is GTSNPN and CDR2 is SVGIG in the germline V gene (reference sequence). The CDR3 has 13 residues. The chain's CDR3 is CAWSPLDSDIQYF. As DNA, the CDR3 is TGTGCCTGGAGCCCCCTCGATAGTGACATTCAGTACTTC.

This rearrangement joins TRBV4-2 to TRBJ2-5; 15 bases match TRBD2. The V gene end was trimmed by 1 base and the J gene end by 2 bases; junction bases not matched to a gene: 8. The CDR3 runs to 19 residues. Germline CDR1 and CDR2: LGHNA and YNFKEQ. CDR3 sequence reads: CASSQVTGLAGGGQETQYF. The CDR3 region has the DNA TGTGCCAGCAGCCAAGTTACGGGACTAGCGGGAGGTGGGCAAGAGACCCAGTACTTC.

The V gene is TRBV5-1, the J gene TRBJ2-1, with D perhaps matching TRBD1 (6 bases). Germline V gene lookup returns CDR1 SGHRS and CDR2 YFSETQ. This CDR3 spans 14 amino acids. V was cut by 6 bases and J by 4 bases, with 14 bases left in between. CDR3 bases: TGCGCCAGCACCGACAGGAACCTATACAATGAGCAGTTCTTC. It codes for CASTDRNLYNEQFF. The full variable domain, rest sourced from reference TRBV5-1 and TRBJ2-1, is KAGVTQTPRYLIKTRGQQVTLSCSPISGHRSVSWYQQTPGQGLQFLFEYFSETQRNKGNFPGRFSGRQFSNSRSEMNVSTLELGDSALYLCASTDRNLYNEQFFGPGTRLTVL.

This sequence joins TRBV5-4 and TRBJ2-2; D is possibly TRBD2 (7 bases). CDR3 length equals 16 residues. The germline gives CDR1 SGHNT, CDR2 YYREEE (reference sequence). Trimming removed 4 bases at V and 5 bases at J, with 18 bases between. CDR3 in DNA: TGTGCCAGCAGCCTTGTGGGGGGGCCGGTGACCGGGGAGCTGTTTTTT. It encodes CASSLVGGPVTGELFF.

The CDR3 region has the DNA TGTGCCAGCAGCTCTGGCGGGGGGGGACAAGAGACCCAGTACTTC. Protein product: CASSSGGGGQETQYF. The chain uses TRBV7-2 and TRBJ2-5; the match to TRBD2 covers 9 bases. From germline, CDR1 is SGHTA and CDR2 FQGNSA. V lost 4 bases to trimming and J lost 2 bases; unmatched junction nucleotides: 5. CDR3 length equals 15 residues. The complete variable domain, with remaining parts taken from reference TRBV7-2 and TRBJ2-5, reads GAGVSQSPSNKVTEKGKDVELRCDPISGHTALYWYRQSLGQGLEFLIYFQGNSAPDKSGLPSDRFSAERTGGSVSTLTIQRTQQEDSAVYLCASSSGGGGQETQYFGPGTRLLVL.

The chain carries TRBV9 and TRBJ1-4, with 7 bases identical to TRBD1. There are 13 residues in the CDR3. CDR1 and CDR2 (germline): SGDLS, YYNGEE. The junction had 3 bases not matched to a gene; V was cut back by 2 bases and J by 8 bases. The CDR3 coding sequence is TGTGCCAGCAGCGTCGGGACAGAAGAAAAACTGTTTTTT. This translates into CASSVGTEEKLFF.

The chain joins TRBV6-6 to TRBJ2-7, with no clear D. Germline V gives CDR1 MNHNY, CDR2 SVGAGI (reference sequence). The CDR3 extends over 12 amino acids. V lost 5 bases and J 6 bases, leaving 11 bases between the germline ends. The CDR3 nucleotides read TGTGCCAGCAGTCTCTATGACGGCGAGCAGTACTTC. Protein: CASSLYDGEQYF.

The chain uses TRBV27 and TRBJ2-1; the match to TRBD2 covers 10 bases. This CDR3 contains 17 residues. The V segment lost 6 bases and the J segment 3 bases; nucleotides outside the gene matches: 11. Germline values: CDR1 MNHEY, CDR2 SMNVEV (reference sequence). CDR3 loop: CASSQAGGPGFYNEQFF. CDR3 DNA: TGTGCCAGCAGCCAAGCGGGGGGGCCAGGATTCTACAATGAGCAGTTCTTC.

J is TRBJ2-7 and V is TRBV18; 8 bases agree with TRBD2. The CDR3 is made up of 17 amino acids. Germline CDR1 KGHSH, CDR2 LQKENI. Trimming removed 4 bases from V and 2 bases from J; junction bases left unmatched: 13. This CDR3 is CASSLSRSGRRPYEQYF. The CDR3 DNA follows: TGTGCCAGCTCACTGTCAAGAAGCGGGAGAAGACCCTACGAGCAGTACTTC. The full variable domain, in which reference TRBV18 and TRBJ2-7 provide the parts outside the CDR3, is NAGVMQNPRHLVRRRGQEARLRCSPMKGHSHVYWYRQLPEEGLKFMVYLQKENIIDESGMPKERFSAEFPKEGPSILRIQQVVRGDSAAYFCASSLSRSGRRPYEQYFGPGTRLTVT.

In nucleotides, the CDR3 is TGTGCCAGCAGCTCGGGACAGGCTGGACCCTACGAGCAGTACTTC. Amino acids: CASSSGQAGPYEQYF. The chain is built from TRBV7-6 and TRBJ2-7, with 8 bases matching TRBD1. This CDR3 region has 15 residues. Trimming removed 4 bases from V and 2 bases from J; junction bases left unmatched: 7. Germline-derived CDR1 and CDR2 are SGHVS and FNYEAQ.

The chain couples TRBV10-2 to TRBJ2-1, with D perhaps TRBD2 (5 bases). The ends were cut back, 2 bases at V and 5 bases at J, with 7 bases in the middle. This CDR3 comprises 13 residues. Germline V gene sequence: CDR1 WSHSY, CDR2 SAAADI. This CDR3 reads CASSEGRNNEQFF. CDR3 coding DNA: TGCGCCAGCAGTGAGGGGAGAAACAATGAGCAGTTCTTC.

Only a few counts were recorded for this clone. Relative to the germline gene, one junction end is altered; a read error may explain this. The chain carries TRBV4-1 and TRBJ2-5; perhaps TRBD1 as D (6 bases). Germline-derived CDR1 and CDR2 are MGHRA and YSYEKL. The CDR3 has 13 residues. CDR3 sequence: CASSHREQETQYF. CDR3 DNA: TGTGCCAGCAGCCACAGGGAGCAAGAGACCCAGTACTTC.

The DNA for the CDR3 is TGTGCCAGCAGTTACGCAGGGAGCCACTACGAGCAGTACTTC. Translation: CASSYAGSHYEQYF. The chain recombines TRBV6-5 with TRBJ2-7; D is tentatively TRBD1 or TRBD2 (5 bases each). The V end was cut by 2 bases, the J end by 3 bases, with 11 bases between. The CDR3 extends over 14 amino acids. Germline CDR1 MNHEY, CDR2 SVGAGI.

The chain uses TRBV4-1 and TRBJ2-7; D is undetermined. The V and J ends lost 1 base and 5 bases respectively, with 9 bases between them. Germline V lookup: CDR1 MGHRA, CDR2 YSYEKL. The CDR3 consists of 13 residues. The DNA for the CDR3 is TGCGCCAGCAGCCAAGTCCAGAGCCACGAGCAGTACTTC. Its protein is CASSQVQSHEQYF.

CDR3 residues: CASSRRDNSGNTIYF. In DNA, the CDR3 is TGTGCCAGCAGCCGCAGAGACAATTCCGGAAACACCATATATTTT. The chain combines TRBV7-9 with TRBJ1-3; D ambiguous. The CDR3 totals 15 residues. The germline V gene has CDR1 SEHNR and CDR2 FQNEAQ (reference sequence). Trimming shortened V by 5 bases and J by 4 bases, and 15 bases separated the two germline ends.

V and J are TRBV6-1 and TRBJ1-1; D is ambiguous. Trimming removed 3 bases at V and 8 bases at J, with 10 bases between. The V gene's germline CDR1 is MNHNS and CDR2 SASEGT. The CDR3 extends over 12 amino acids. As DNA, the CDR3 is TGTGCCAGCAGTGACAGGTACTTAGAAGCTTTCTTT. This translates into CASSDRYLEAFF.

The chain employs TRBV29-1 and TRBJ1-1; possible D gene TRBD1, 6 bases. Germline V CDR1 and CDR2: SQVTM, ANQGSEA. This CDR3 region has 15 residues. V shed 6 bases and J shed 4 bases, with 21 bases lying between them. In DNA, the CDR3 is TGCAGCGTGGACCCGACAACCTCAGGGGTCACTGAAGCTTTCTTT. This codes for CSVDPTTSGVTEAFF.

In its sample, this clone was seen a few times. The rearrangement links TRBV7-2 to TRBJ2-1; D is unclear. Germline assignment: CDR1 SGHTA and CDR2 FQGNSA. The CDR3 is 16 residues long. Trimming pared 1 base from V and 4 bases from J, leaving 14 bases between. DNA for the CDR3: TGTGCCAGCAGCTTAGTTGACGCTCCTCAATACAATGAGCAGTTCTTC. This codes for CASSLVDAPQYNEQFF. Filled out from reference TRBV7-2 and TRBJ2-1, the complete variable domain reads GAGVSQSPSNKVTEKGKDVELRCDPISGHTALYWYRQSLGQGLEFLIYFQGNSAPDKSGLPSDRFSAERTGGSVSTLTIQRTQQEDSAVYLCASSLVDAPQYNEQFFGPGTRLTVL.

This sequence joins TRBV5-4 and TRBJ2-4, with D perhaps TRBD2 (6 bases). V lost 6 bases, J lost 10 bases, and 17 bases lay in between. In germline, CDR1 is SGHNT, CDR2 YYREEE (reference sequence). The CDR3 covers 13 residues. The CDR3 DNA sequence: TGTGCCAGCACCGGGGAGGCCCGGGGAATTCAGTACTTC. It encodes CASTGEARGIQYF.

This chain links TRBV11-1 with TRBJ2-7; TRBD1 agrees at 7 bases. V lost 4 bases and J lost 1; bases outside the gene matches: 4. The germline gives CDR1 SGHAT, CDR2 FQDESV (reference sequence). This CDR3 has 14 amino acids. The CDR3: CASSSRDRSYEQYF. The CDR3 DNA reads TGTGCCAGCAGCTCTCGGGACAGATCCTACGAGCAGTACTTC.

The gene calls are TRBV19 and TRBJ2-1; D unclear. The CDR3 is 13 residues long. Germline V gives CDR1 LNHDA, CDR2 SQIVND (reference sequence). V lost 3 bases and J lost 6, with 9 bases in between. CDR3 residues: CASSMSFPNEQFF. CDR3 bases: TGTGCCAGTAGTATGTCCTTCCCCAATGAGCAGTTCTTC.

CDR3 region: CASSVPGGLSYNEQFF. CDR3 nucleotides: TGTGCCAGTAGTGTACCAGGGGGCCTATCCTACAATGAGCAGTTCTTC. The gene calls are TRBV19 and TRBJ2-1, with 8 bases that match TRBD1. Germline-derived CDR1 and CDR2 are LNHDA and SQIVND (reference sequence). The length of the CDR3 is 16 residues. The V gene end was trimmed by 5 bases and the J gene end by 1 base; junction bases not matched to a gene: 7.

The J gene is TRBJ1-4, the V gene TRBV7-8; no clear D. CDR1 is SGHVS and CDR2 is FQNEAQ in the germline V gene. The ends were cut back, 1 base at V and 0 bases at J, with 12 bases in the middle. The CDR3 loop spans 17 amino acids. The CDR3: CASSLGGGPATNEKLFF. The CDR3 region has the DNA TGTGCCAGCAGCTTAGGGGGAGGTCCGGCAACTAATGAAAAACTGTTTTTT.

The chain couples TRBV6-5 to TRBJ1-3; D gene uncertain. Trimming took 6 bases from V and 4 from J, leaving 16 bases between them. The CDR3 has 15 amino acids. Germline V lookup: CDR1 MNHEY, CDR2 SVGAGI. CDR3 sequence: CASSPWTHQGNTIYF. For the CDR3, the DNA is TGTGCCAGCAGCCCCTGGACTCATCAAGGAAACACCATATATTTT.

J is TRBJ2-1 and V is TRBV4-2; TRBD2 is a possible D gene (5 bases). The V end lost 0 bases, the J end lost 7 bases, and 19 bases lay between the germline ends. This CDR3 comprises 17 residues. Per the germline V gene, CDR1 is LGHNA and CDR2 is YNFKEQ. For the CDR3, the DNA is TGTGCCAGCAGCCAAGACCCCCAAGGAGGCGCGGCAAATGAGCAGTTCTTC. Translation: CASSQDPQGGAANEQFF.

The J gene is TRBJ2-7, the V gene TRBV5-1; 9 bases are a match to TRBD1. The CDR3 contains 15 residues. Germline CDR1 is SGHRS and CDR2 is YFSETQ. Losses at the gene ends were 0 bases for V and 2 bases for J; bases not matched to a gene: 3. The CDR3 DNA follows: TGCGCCAGCAGCTTGGCGGGACAGGGCACCTACGAGCAGTACTTC. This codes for CASSLAGQGTYEQYF.

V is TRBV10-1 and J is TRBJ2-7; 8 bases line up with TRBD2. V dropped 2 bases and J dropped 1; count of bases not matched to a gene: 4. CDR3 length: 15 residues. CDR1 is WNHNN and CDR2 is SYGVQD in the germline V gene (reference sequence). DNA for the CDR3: TGCGCCAGCAGTGAGCTTAGCGGGGATTCCTACGAGCAGTACTTC. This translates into CASSELSGDSYEQYF.

CDR3 protein: CASSWYYASTGELFF. The CDR3, as DNA: TGTGCCAGCAGTTGGTACTATGCGTCGACCGGGGAGCTGTTTTTT. The chain is built from TRBV6-5 and TRBJ2-2; D not resolved. This CDR3 region has 15 residues. Germline CDR1 reads MNHEY; CDR2 reads SVGAGI. Trimming took off 4 bases at V and 5 bases at J, with 14 bases between the two ends.